This TCR beta chain was retrieved from a study of T cells in Graves' hyperthyroidism and ophthalmopathy. RNA transcripts yielded amplified TCR beta CDR3 regions. An initial round of RT-PCR targeting the TCR CDR3 relied on the HTBI primer set. TCRdb reanalysed the multiplex PCR reads using MiXCR and keeps one entry per CDR3 protein. The table lists about 380,000 distinct CDR3 sequences, around 14% of them singletons. This clonotype was recorded many times. The V and J ends lost 1 base and 0 bases respectively, with 7 bases between them. CDR3 length equals 15 residues. Germline V CDR1 and CDR2: SNHLY, FYNNEI.

V gene TRBV2 combines with J gene TRBJ1-5, with D uncertain. This TCR came from a woman aged 60-75 years with Graves' hyperthyroidism. Source material: blood. The CDR3 is CASSEDSLSNQPQHF. CDR3 DNA sequence: TGTGCCAGCAGTGAAGACAGTCTTAGCAATCAGCCCCAGCATTTT.